Below, 27 T cell receptor beta chains from the same sample are listed, as sequenced in a study of blood T cell repertoires in COVID-19. Only in-frame clones appear in the TCRdb table, and some are missing; sequencing was by immunoSEQ multiplex PCR. The table lists fewer than 400,000 clones, roughly 87% of them singletons. Material: PBMCs or T cells enriched from blood (not recorded which). These receptors all stem from a woman aged 18-30 years who had recovered from COVID-19.

V and J are TRBV7-9 and TRBJ1-2, with no clear D. V dropped 6 bases and J dropped 4 bases, with 18 bases sitting between them. CDR1 and CDR2 (germline): SEHNR, FQNEAQ (reference sequence). The CDR3 sequence is 15 residues long. The CDR3 loop reads CASRGGIGGTYGYTF. Here the CDR3 DNA reads TGTGCCAGCAGAGGTGGCATCGGCGGCACCTATGGCTACACCTTC.

V is TRBV5-1 and J is TRBJ1-6; possible D gene TRBD1, 5 bases. Germline assignment: CDR1 SGHRS and CDR2 YFSETQ. The ends were cut back, 0 bases at V and 8 bases at J, with 12 bases in the middle. This CDR3 spans 15 amino acids. This chain's CDR3 is CASSLGQGMDSPLHF. The CDR3 DNA reads as TGCGCCAGCAGCTTGGGGCAGGGCATGGATTCACCCCTCCACTTT. The whole variable domain, filled in from reference TRBV5-1 and TRBJ1-6, reads KAGVTQTPRYLIKTRGQQVTLSCSPISGHRSVSWYQQTPGQGLQFLFEYFSETQRNKGNFPGRFSGRQFSNSRSEMNVSTLELGDSALYLCASSLGQGMDSPLHFGNGTRLTVT.

This sequence joins TRBV7-2 and TRBJ1-1, with D possibly TRBD1 on 6 matching bases. Germline values: CDR1 SGHTA, CDR2 FQGNSA. CDR3 length equals 13 residues. V was shortened by 2 bases and J by 10 bases, with 14 bases between the two germline ends. CDR3 residues: CASSLRWTVGAFF. Written as DNA, the CDR3 is TGTGCCAGCAGCTTACGTTGGACAGTGGGAGCTTTCTTT.

The chain combines TRBV28 with TRBJ2-1, with 11 bases matching TRBD2. From germline, CDR1 is MDHEN and CDR2 SYDVKM. The junction had 10 bases not matched to a gene; V was cut back by 4 bases and J by 8 bases. CDR3 length: 16 amino acids. CDR3 loop: CASSSAGTSGLYEQFF. CDR3 in DNA: TGTGCCAGCAGTTCGGCCGGGACTAGCGGACTCTATGAGCAGTTCTTC.

V is TRBV9 and J is TRBJ2-1; TRBD2 agrees at 9 bases. CDR3 length: 16 residues. Germline V gene lookup returns CDR1 SGDLS and CDR2 YYNGEE. After removal of 2 bases from V and 4 bases from J, the junction contained 7 bases not matched to a gene. The CDR3 region is CASSVGGRAPYNEQFF. The CDR3 DNA follows: TGTGCCAGCAGCGTCGGCGGGAGGGCCCCATACAATGAGCAGTTCTTC.

This clone was picked up one time. This chain links TRBV10-3 with TRBJ2-1, with a possible D match to TRBD1 (6 bases). V was cut by 6 bases and J by 5 bases, with 8 bases left in between. The CDR3 is 12 amino acids. CDR1 is ENHRY, CDR2 SYGVKD, per germline. CDR3 sequence reads: CAISGDNNEQFF. In DNA, the CDR3 is TGTGCCATCAGCGGGGACAACAATGAGCAGTTCTTC.

This sequence joins TRBV18 and TRBJ1-4, with D unresolved. There are 19 residues in the CDR3. The germline V and J ends were trimmed by 1 base and 2 bases, with 20 bases remaining between them. Germline values: CDR1 KGHSH, CDR2 LQKENI. CDR3 bases: TGTGCCAGCTCACCACGTATCCAGGAAAGTGCGGGCACTAATGAAAAACTGTTTTTT. It is translated as CASSPRIQESAGTNEKLFF.

The chain has TRBV7-9 and TRBJ2-7; 9 positions agree with TRBD1. From germline, CDR1 is SEHNR and CDR2 FQNEAQ (reference sequence). CDR3 length: 15 residues. J was trimmed by 3 bases and V by 4 bases; bases with no gene match: 7. The CDR3 sequence is CASSSGTGFIYEQYF. The CDR3 coding sequence is TGTGCCAGCAGCTCCGGGACAGGGTTTATCTACGAGCAGTACTTC.

V gene TRBV4-1 combines with J gene TRBJ1-4; no reliable D call. The CDR3 contains 17 residues. Per the germline V gene, CDR1 is MGHRA and CDR2 is YSYEKL. V was cut by 0 bases and J by 3 bases, with 14 bases left in between. The CDR3 bases are TGCGCCAGCAGCCAAGATCGGGGTGGAGACCCTAATGAAAAACTGTTTTTT. Translating gives CASSQDRGGDPNEKLFF.

The chain joins TRBV7-9 to TRBJ2-3; no clear D. Germline CDR1 is SEHNR and CDR2 is FQNEAQ (reference sequence). This CDR3 region has 14 residues. The V and J ends lost 7 bases and 5 bases respectively, with 16 bases between them. The CDR3 loop reads CASTTSLGGDTQYF. CDR3 nucleotides: TGTGCCAGCACCACGTCCCTCGGTGGAGATACGCAGTATTTT.

This clone appeared a single time. The sample carries other DNA sequences with the same CDR3. The V and J genes are TRBV7-9 and TRBJ1-5; the D gene is possibly TRBD1 (5 bases). The CDR3 spans 14 residues. V lost 3 bases and J 4 bases, leaving 10 bases between the germline ends. Germline V lookup: CDR1 SEHNR, CDR2 FQNEAQ (reference sequence). CDR3 sequence (DNA): TGTGCCAGCAGCTTGCAGGGATCGAATCAGCCCCAGCATTTT. It is translated as CASSLQGSNQPQHF.

This clone was counted many times. The chain joins TRBV13 to TRBJ2-1; TRBD1 aligns across 8 bases. The V segment lost 4 bases and the J segment 3 bases; nucleotides outside the gene matches: 8. The CDR3 is made up of 16 amino acids. Germline values: CDR1 PRHDT, CDR2 FYEKMQ (reference sequence). CDR3 DNA: TGTGCCAGCAGCTCCACTGGACAGGGTATCTACAATGAGCAGTTCTTC. It yields the protein CASSSTGQGIYNEQFF.

The V call is TRBV5-5, the J call TRBJ1-5; the match to TRBD1 covers 7 bases. The junction had 8 bases not matched to a gene; V was cut back by 1 base and J by 7 bases. CDR1 is SGHKS, CDR2 YYEKEE, per germline (reference sequence). This CDR3 comprises 15 residues. The CDR3 sequence is CASSLIGTDDQPQHF. The CDR3 DNA reads TGTGCCAGCAGCTTGATAGGGACAGATGACCAGCCCCAGCATTTT.

The V and J genes are TRBV9 and TRBJ1-2; a weak D match, TRBD1 (6 bases). From germline, CDR1 is SGDLS and CDR2 YYNGEE. V lost 4 bases to trimming and J lost 4 bases, with 14 bases between them. This CDR3 spans 14 amino acids. Here the CDR3 DNA reads TGTGCCAGCAGCCCCGGAGGGGGGGGCTATGGCTACACCTTC. Translation gives CASSPGGGGYGYTF.

The V call is TRBV6-5, the J call TRBJ2-1; TRBD2 might be the D (7 bases). Germline CDR1 and CDR2: MNHEY and SVGAGI. The germline V and J ends were trimmed by 2 bases and 9 bases, with 17 bases remaining between them. The CDR3 sequence is 15 residues long. The CDR3 DNA is TGTGCCAGCAGTTACGGGGGGGCAGGGGTGGTTGAGCAGTTCTTC. The encoded protein is CASSYGGAGVVEQFF.

Here the CDR3 reads CASLFRGAFTDTQYF. The CDR3 DNA is TGCGCCAGCCTATTTCGGGGGGCCTTCACAGATACGCAGTATTTT. The chain couples TRBV10-1 to TRBJ2-3, with D possibly TRBD2 on 7 matching bases. Trimming removed 8 bases from V and 2 bases from J, with 17 bases in between. Germline loops: CDR1 WNHNN, CDR2 SYGVQD (reference sequence). The length of the CDR3 is 15 residues.

The CDR3 spells CASSPRRTGLATGELFF. Here the CDR3 DNA reads TGTGCCAGCTCACCACGTAGGACAGGGTTGGCCACCGGGGAGCTGTTTTTT. V is TRBV18 and J is TRBJ2-2; 8 bases fit TRBD1. The CDR3 length is 17 residues. J lost 4 bases, V lost 1 base, and 8 bases had no gene match. Germline assignment: CDR1 KGHSH and CDR2 LQKENI.

The chain employs TRBV5-1 and TRBJ1-1; possible D gene TRBD1, 5 bases. V was trimmed by 4 bases and J by 5 bases, leaving 21 bases between them. Germline CDR1 and CDR2: SGHRS and YFSETQ. The CDR3 has 16 residues. The CDR3 spells CASSPGGRGVRTEAFF. The DNA of the CDR3 is TGCGCCAGCAGCCCCGGAGGGAGGGGAGTGAGGACTGAAGCTTTCTTT.

The chain has TRBV7-9 and TRBJ2-3, with 7 bases fitting TRBD2. Per germline, CDR1 SEHNR and CDR2 FQNEAQ (reference sequence). This CDR3 has 16 residues. The junction had 8 bases not matched to a gene; V was cut back by 1 base and J by 4 bases. The CDR3 reads CASSLESGGPSDTQYF. For the CDR3, the DNA is TGTGCCAGCAGCTTAGAATCGGGAGGCCCTTCAGATACGCAGTATTTT.

The J gene is TRBJ2-3, the V gene TRBV23-1; 7 positions match TRBD2. TRBV23-1 is labeled an ORF, and its function is uncertain. The CDR3 is made up of 16 amino acids. The V and J ends lost 2 bases and 3 bases, in that order; junction bases with no gene match: 8. The CDR3 here is CASSQPSGRKTDTQYF. CDR3 nucleotides: TGCGCCAGCAGTCAACCGTCCGGGAGGAAAACAGATACGCAGTATTTT.

The rearrangement joins TRBV14 to TRBJ1-2; possibly TRBD1 for D (5 bases). CDR1 SGHDN and CDR2 FVKESK come from the germline V gene. The CDR3 extends over 13 amino acids. Trimming left V 6 bases short and J 8 bases short, with 16 bases between. The CDR3 reads CASSKGPVIGYTF. CDR3 in DNA: TGTGCCAGCAGTAAGGGGCCCGTAATAGGCTACACCTTC.

The chain employs TRBV7-6 and TRBJ2-1, with D possibly being TRBD2 (5 bases). The V end lost 3 bases, the J end lost 4 bases, and 13 bases lay between the germline ends. This CDR3 is built from 15 residues. Germline CDR1 and CDR2: SGHVS and FNYEAQ. CDR3 sequence: CASSFSGSSYNEQFF. CDR3 bases: TGTGCCAGCAGCTTTTCGGGGAGTAGTTACAATGAGCAGTTCTTC.

J is TRBJ1-1 and V is TRBV2; TRBD1 aligns across 9 bases. V dropped 7 bases and J dropped 0; count of bases not matched to a gene: 3. The germline gives CDR1 SNHLY, CDR2 FYNNEI. CDR3 size: 14 residues. CDR3 residues: CASNGQGMNTEAFF. The CDR3 region has the DNA TGTGCCAGCAATGGACAGGGGATGAACACTGAAGCTTTCTTT.

The chain links TRBV6-4 to TRBJ2-6; 9 bases agree with TRBD1. The CDR3 extends over 19 amino acids. V was clipped by 0 bases and J by 0 bases; unmatched bases: 6. The V gene's germline CDR1 is MRHNA and CDR2 SNTAGT. The CDR3 sequence: CASSDSGTGSHSGANVLTF. The CDR3 DNA sequence: TGTGCCAGCAGTGACTCAGGGACAGGGTCGCACTCTGGGGCCAACGTCCTGACTTTC.

The genes are TRBV11-3 and TRBJ2-7; D unresolved. Trimming shortened V by 3 bases and J by 7 bases, and 16 bases separated the two germline ends. Germline V CDR1 and CDR2: SGHNT, YENEEA. The CDR3 totals 14 residues. In DNA, the CDR3 is TGTGCCAGCAGCTTGAAGGTCAGTCCGCGGGAGCAGTACTTC. Its translation is CASSLKVSPREQYF.

V usage is TRBV19 and J usage is TRBJ2-7; maybe TRBD1 (6 bases). V lost 6 bases and J lost 5, with 14 bases in between. CDR1 is LNHDA and CDR2 is SQIVND in the germline V gene (reference sequence). This CDR3 comprises 13 residues. The CDR3 DNA follows: TGTGCCAGTAGGACCAGGGGTTTGGACGAGCAGTACTTC. The encoded protein is CASRTRGLDEQYF.

This clone was counted a single time. CDR3 sequence: CASSSRTVAGGPSGEQFF. CDR3 in DNA: TGTGCCAGCAGCTCAAGGACTGTCGCGGGAGGACCGTCCGGTGAGCAGTTCTTC. The chain uses TRBV11-3 and TRBJ2-1; 8 positions match TRBD2. V trimming: 4 bases; J trimming: 9 bases; junction bases outside the gene matches: 20. The CDR3 has 18 amino acids. Per the germline V gene, CDR1 is SGHNT and CDR2 is YENEEA.